Each of the 28 T cell receptor beta chains below was sequenced from the same sample in a study of cytomegalovirus exposure and HLA in healthy donors. PCR employed 60 Vbeta and 13 Jbeta primers. Data came from immunoSEQ multiplex PCR; TCRdb stores just in-frame clones and leaves some out. The sample carries some 150,000 clones, less than 80% recorded once. The sequenced sample consisted of PBMCs. The receptor source for this set is a man aged 25 to 40 in good health and CMV-seronegative.

The CDR3 DNA sequence: TGTGCCAGCAGTGACCCTAGCGGGGGGAGGTACGAGCAGTACTTC. It codes for CASSDPSGGRYEQYF. The J gene is TRBJ2-7, the V gene TRBV6-1; 11 bases match TRBD2. Losses at the gene ends were 3 bases for V and 4 bases for J; bases not matched to a gene: 5. The germline V gene encodes CDR1 MNHNS and CDR2 SASEGT. The CDR3 runs 15 residues.

The rearrangement uses TRBV6-5 and TRBJ1-6, with 7 nucleotides matching TRBD1. The CDR3 runs to 15 residues. Germline trimming cut 6 bases from V and 9 bases from J; bases unmatched to any gene: 11. In germline, CDR1 is MNHEY, CDR2 SVGAGI. As DNA, the CDR3 is TGTGCCAGCAGGCCCGAGACAGGGTTTACTTCACCCCTCCACTTT. It codes for CASRPETGFTSPLHF.

The chain recombines TRBV27 with TRBJ2-7; possibly TRBD2 for D (5 bases). V gave up 2 bases and J gave up 3 bases, with 17 bases separating them. This CDR3 has 16 amino acids. Germline CDR1 and CDR2: MNHEY and SMNVEV (reference sequence). For the CDR3, the DNA is TGTGCCAGCAGTTTACACGGGATAGACGGAGTCTACGAGCAGTACTTC. Amino acids: CASSLHGIDGVYEQYF.

The chain uses TRBV4-3 and TRBJ2-7; TRBD2 is a possible D gene (5 bases). This CDR3 region has 17 residues. Germline loops: CDR1 LGHNA, CDR2 YSLEER. V lost 0 bases and J lost 0, with 15 bases in between. In DNA, the CDR3 is TGCGCCAGCAGCCAAGACTCGTTAATGGGGAGCTCCTACGAGCAGTACTTC. Translation gives CASSQDSLMGSSYEQYF.

The J gene is TRBJ2-3, the V gene TRBV5-1; 9 bases are a match to TRBD2. The V segment lost 4 bases and the J segment 2 bases; nucleotides outside the gene matches: 14. CDR1 is SGHRS, CDR2 YFSETQ, per germline. CDR3 length: 18 residues. CDR3 sequence (DNA): TGCGCCAGCAGCCTGGGTGTGAGACTAGCGGACCCCACAGATACGCAGTATTTT. It specifies CASSLGVRLADPTDTQYF.

The chain uses TRBV7-2 and TRBJ1-1; the D gene is possibly TRBD1 (6 bases). V lost 0 bases, J lost 0 bases, and 14 bases lay in between. This CDR3 has 17 residues. Germline lookup yields CDR1 SGHTA and CDR2 FQGNSA. CDR3 loop: CASSLALDSQMNTEAFF. DNA of the CDR3: TGTGCCAGCAGCTTAGCCCTGGACAGTCAGATGAACACTGAAGCTTTCTTT. Variable domain in full (rest from reference TRBV7-2 and TRBJ1-1): GAGVSQSPSNKVTEKGKDVELRCDPISGHTALYWYRQSLGQGLEFLIYFQGNSAPDKSGLPSDRFSAERTGGSVSTLTIQRTQQEDSAVYLCASSLALDSQMNTEAFFGQGTRLTVV.

The chain recombines TRBV25-1 with TRBJ2-2; D is uncertain. The V gene lost 0 bases and the J gene lost 4 bases, with 9 bases spanning the gap. Germline V gives CDR1 MGHDK, CDR2 SYGVNS. CDR3 length: 15 residues. CDR3 sequence reads: CASSEYGDTTGELFF. The CDR3 DNA sequence: TGTGCCAGCAGTGAATATGGCGACACCACCGGGGAGCTGTTTTTT.

Comment on this clone: The junction differs from germline at one of its ends, possibly a read error. V gene TRBV5-1 combines with J gene TRBJ2-5, with TRBD1 identical over 8 bases. Germline CDR1 and CDR2: SGHRS and YFSETQ. This CDR3 has 17 amino acids. The CDR3 spells CAGSPKGQEVYLETQYF. The CDR3 DNA reads TGCGCCGGCAGCCCTAAGGGACAGGAGGTTTATTTGGAGACCCAGTACTTC. The full variable domain, its missing parts supplied by reference TRBV5-1 and TRBJ2-5, is KAGVTQTPRYLIKTRGQQVTLSCSPISGHRSVSWYQQTPGQGLQFLFEYFSETQRNKGNFPGRFSGRQFSNSRSEMNVSTLELGDSALYLCAGSPKGQEVYLETQYFGPGTRLLVL.

This chain connects TRBV7-8 to TRBJ2-3, with D possibly being TRBD2 (6 bases). The CDR3 runs 17 residues. The V gene lost 4 bases and the J gene lost 0 bases, with 17 bases spanning the gap. Germline CDR1 SGHVS, CDR2 FQNEAQ. CDR3 bases: TGTGCCAGCAGCTCCAGTCTGGGCGGGGCGAGCACAGATACGCAGTATTTT. It specifies CASSSSLGGASTDTQYF.

V and J are TRBV18 and TRBJ2-5, with 8 bases identical to TRBD1. Near its end, the DNA agrees better with TRBJ2-7, so the J call may be wrong. The CDR3 totals 13 residues. Germline values: CDR1 KGHSH, CDR2 LQKENI. CDR3 sequence: CASSLRGPYEQYF. CDR3 nucleotide sequence: TGTGCCAGCTCACTCAGGGGGCCCTACGAGCAGTACTTC.

This chain connects TRBV4-2 to TRBJ1-5, with D possibly being TRBD1 (6 bases). In germline, CDR1 is LGHNA, CDR2 YNFKEQ. The CDR3 loop spans 16 amino acids. V lost 2 bases and J 4 bases, leaving 15 bases between the germline ends. The CDR3 sequence: CASSQQLQGGNQPQHF. The CDR3 nucleotides are TGTGCCAGCAGCCAACAGCTACAGGGTGGGAATCAGCCCCAGCATTTT.

The chain uses TRBV29-1 and TRBJ2-5; D perhaps matches TRBD1 (6 bases). The CDR3 runs 16 residues. Per germline, CDR1 SQVTM and CDR2 ANQGSEA. Trimming shortened V by 0 bases and J by 5 bases, and 19 bases separated the two germline ends. The DNA for the CDR3 is TGCAGCGTTGAAGACCCCCTCCAGGGGAGTGGTGAGACCCAGTACTTC. Translated: CSVEDPLQGSGETQYF.

This chain joins TRBV5-1 and TRBJ1-6, with D uncertain. CDR3 length: 16 amino acids. Trimming removed 4 bases at V and 5 bases at J, with 16 bases between. Germline CDR1 reads SGHRS; CDR2 reads YFSETQ. The CDR3 coding sequence is TGCGCCAGCAGCCCCCCATGGGCGGGGAATAATTCACCCCTCCACTTT. Its translation is CASSPPWAGNNSPLHF. The full variable domain, its missing parts supplied by reference TRBV5-1 and TRBJ1-6, is KAGVTQTPRYLIKTRGQQVTLSCSPISGHRSVSWYQQTPGQGLQFLFEYFSETQRNKGNFPGRFSGRQFSNSRSEMNVSTLELGDSALYLCASSPPWAGNNSPLHFGNGTRLTVT.

The chain combines TRBV7-2 with TRBJ2-5; D unresolved. There are 12 residues in the CDR3. CDR1 and CDR2 from the germline V gene are SGHTA and FQGNSA. The germline V and J ends were trimmed by 3 bases and 5 bases, with 7 bases remaining between them. The CDR3 nucleotides read TGTGCCAGCAGCTTCCCTCCCGAGACCCAGTACTTC. Amino acids: CASSFPPETQYF.

This clone was detected a few times. The chain links TRBV7-2 to TRBJ2-6; D unclear. Per the germline V gene, CDR1 is SGHTA and CDR2 is FQGNSA. The V end was cut by 0 bases, the J end by 0 bases, with 3 bases between. The CDR3 consists of 15 residues. CDR3 amino acids: CASSLAFSGANVLTF. The CDR3 DNA sequence: TGTGCCAGCAGCTTAGCCTTCTCTGGGGCCAACGTCCTGACTTTC.

This chain connects TRBV19 to TRBJ2-5, with TRBD2 identical over 7 bases. The CDR3 is 15 residues long. The germline V gene encodes CDR1 LNHDA and CDR2 SQIVND (reference sequence). The V gene end was trimmed by 3 bases and the J gene end by 3 bases; junction bases not matched to a gene: 7. CDR3 nucleotides: TGTGCCAGTAGTATCGGGGTGGGGGGGAAAGAGACCCAGTACTTC. Its translation: CASSIGVGGKETQYF.

About this clone: One junction end disagrees with the germline gene, perhaps due to a read error. The chain carries TRBV6-5 and TRBJ1-2; a weak D match, TRBD1 (6 bases). Germline CDR1 MNHEY, CDR2 SVGAGI. This CDR3 spans 16 amino acids. CDR3 nucleotide sequence: TGTGCCAGCAGTTACTCAATCGGACAGCGAACCTATGGCTACCCCTTC. Translated, it gives CASSYSIGQRTYGYPF.

Worth noting for this clone: Different DNA sequences within this sample yield the same CDR3. The rearrangement joins TRBV5-1 to TRBJ2-3; 12 nucleotides match TRBD2. V was clipped by 3 bases and J by 1 base; unmatched bases: 3. This CDR3 contains 16 residues. Germline values: CDR1 SGHRS, CDR2 YFSETQ. In nucleotides, the CDR3 is TGCGCCAGCAGCTCGGGACTAGCGGGCGGCACAGATACGCAGTATTTT. Translating gives CASSSGLAGGTDTQYF.

The V and J genes are TRBV9 and TRBJ1-1, with D tentatively TRBD1 (5 bases). Per germline, CDR1 SGDLS and CDR2 YYNGEE. Trimming shortened V by 0 bases and J by 6 bases, and 9 bases separated the two germline ends. The CDR3 is made up of 13 amino acids. CDR3 loop: CASSVGDSPEAFF. The CDR3 DNA reads TGTGCCAGCAGCGTAGGAGACAGCCCTGAAGCTTTCTTT.

The gene calls are TRBV5-6 and TRBJ2-3; 7 bases fit TRBD2. J gave up 0 bases and V 0 bases, and 1 base lay outside the gene matches. Germline-derived CDR1 and CDR2 are SGHDT and YYEEEE. This CDR3 comprises 15 residues. The CDR3 coding sequence is TGTGCCAGCAGCTTGGCCGGGGGGAGCACAGATACGCAGTATTTT. It yields the protein CASSLAGGSTDTQYF.

The V and J genes are TRBV7-6 and TRBJ2-7; D perhaps matches TRBD2 (5 bases). V gave up 5 bases and J gave up 3 bases, with 14 bases separating them. This CDR3 region has 14 residues. CDR1 is SGHVS, CDR2 FNYEAQ, per germline. CDR3 nucleotide sequence: TGTGCCAGCAGCACCGACGGGAAGGACTACGAGCAGTACTTC. It yields the protein CASSTDGKDYEQYF.

This chain joins TRBV5-6 and TRBJ1-4; no reliable D call. The CDR3 is 13 amino acids. Germline V gene sequence: CDR1 SGHDT, CDR2 YYEEEE. The V gene lost 4 bases and the J gene lost 6 bases, with 10 bases spanning the gap. CDR3 DNA sequence: TGTGCCAGCAGCCTGAACTTGGATGAAAAACTGTTTTTT. This translates into CASSLNLDEKLFF.

The J gene is TRBJ2-3, the V gene TRBV6-5; 8 bases align to TRBD2. The CDR3 has 16 amino acids. V gave up 0 bases and J gave up 4 bases; unmatched junction bases: 6. Germline CDR1 is MNHEY and CDR2 is SVGAGI. Here the CDR3 DNA reads TGTGCCAGCAGTTACTCTGCGGGGGGCCTCCCAGATACGCAGTATTTT. Protein sequence: CASSYSAGGLPDTQYF.

The chain employs TRBV29-1 and TRBJ2-7; 8 bases are a match to TRBD2. V lost 3 bases to trimming and J lost 3 bases; unmatched junction nucleotides: 1. The CDR3 is 12 amino acids. Germline CDR1 SQVTM, CDR2 ANQGSEA. The chain's CDR3 is CSVDAGGYEQYF. As DNA, the CDR3 is TGCAGCGTTGACGCGGGGGGCTACGAGCAGTACTTC.

This chain connects TRBV7-2 to TRBJ1-6; 10 positions agree with TRBD1. This CDR3 spans 15 amino acids. Germline loops: CDR1 SGHTA, CDR2 FQGNSA. Germline trimming cut 6 bases from V and 5 bases from J; bases unmatched to any gene: 4. The chain's CDR3 is CASRGQGWNNSPLHF. The CDR3 nucleotides read TGTGCCAGCAGGGGACAGGGGTGGAATAATTCACCCCTCCACTTT.

This chain links TRBV7-9 with TRBJ2-2; TRBD1 might be the D (6 bases). The CDR3 consists of 16 residues. Per the germline V gene, CDR1 is SEHNR and CDR2 is FQNEAQ (reference sequence). V was trimmed by 7 bases and J by 5 bases, leaving 20 bases between them. The CDR3 here is CASTLGTPQGTGELFF. Written as DNA, the CDR3 is TGTGCCAGCACCCTCGGGACACCCCAAGGGACCGGGGAGCTGTTTTTT.

CDR3 in amino acids: CATSRERGREQYF. In DNA, the CDR3 is TGTGCCACCAGCAGAGAAAGGGGGCGCGAGCAGTACTTC. The chain uses TRBV15 and TRBJ2-7, with 7 bases that match TRBD1. The V and J ends lost 0 bases and 6 bases, in that order; junction bases with no gene match: 2. Germline lookup yields CDR1 LNHNV and CDR2 YYDKDF (reference sequence). This CDR3 region has 13 residues.

The chain couples TRBV30 to TRBJ2-5, with unresolved D. CDR3 length: 11 amino acids. V gave up 3 bases and J gave up 1 base, with 3 bases separating them. CDR1 is GTSNPN, CDR2 SVGIG, per germline (reference sequence). The CDR3 DNA sequence: TGTGCCTGGAGCCTCCAAGAGACCCAGTACTTC. This gives the protein CAWSLQETQYF.